The TCR beta chain described here comes from a study of T cells in Graves' hyperthyroidism and ophthalmopathy. Study results and limitations: Most thyroid clonotypes expanded above 0.001 appeared in blood too. Ophthalmopathy stood apart from stable hyperthyroidism in a 13 V-J model.

After removal of 2 bases from V and 1 base from J, the junction contained 5 bases not matched to a gene. This CDR3 is built from 15 residues. Per germline, CDR1 GTSNPN and CDR2 SVGIG (reference sequence). A NOSPECS grade of at least 4, a Clinical Activity Score of at least 3 and duration under 3 months were recorded in ophthalmopathy patients. Authors of the study amplified TCR beta CDR3 regions from RNA transcripts. The primer set for the first-round RT-PCR of the TCR CDR3 was HTBI. A single record per CDR3 protein comes from TCRdb applying MiXCR to the multiplex PCR reads. The sample contains about 300,000 distinct CDR3 sequences, roughly 19% of which appear only once. On this clonotype itself: What it binds is unknown.

The TCR was taken from a man aged 45-60 years with Graves' ophthalmopathy. The rearrangement links TRBV30 to TRBJ1-1, with 9 positions matching TRBD1. The sample taken for sequencing was blood. In DNA, the CDR3 is TGTGCCTGGAGTTTTACAGGGGGCTGGAACACTGAAGCTTTCTTT. This gives the protein CAWSFTGGWNTEAFF.